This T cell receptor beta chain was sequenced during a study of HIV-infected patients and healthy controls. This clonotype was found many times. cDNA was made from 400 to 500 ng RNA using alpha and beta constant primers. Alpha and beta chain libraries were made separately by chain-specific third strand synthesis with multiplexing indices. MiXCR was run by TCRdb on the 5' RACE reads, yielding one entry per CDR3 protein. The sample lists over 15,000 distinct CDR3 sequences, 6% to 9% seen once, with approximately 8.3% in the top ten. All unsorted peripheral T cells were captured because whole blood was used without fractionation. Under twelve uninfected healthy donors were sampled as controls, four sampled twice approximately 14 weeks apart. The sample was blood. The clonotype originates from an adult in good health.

CDR3 nucleotide sequence: TGTGCCAGCTCACCACCAAGTGGGGCAGGGAAGTTCTTC. Protein product: CASSPPSGAGKFF. The V call is TRBV18, the J call TRBJ2-1, with D possibly TRBD1 on 5 matching bases. The CDR3 is 13 residues long. Between the trimmed V and J ends, which lost 0 bases and 14 bases, there was a span of 14 bases. The germline gives CDR1 KGHSH, CDR2 LQKENI.